The 21 T cell receptor beta chains presented below share a single source sample, sequenced in a study of T cell changes during pregnancy in multiple sclerosis. Produced via immunoSEQ multiplex PCR; TCRdb's table is partial and in-frame only. The sample holds some 90,000 clones, about 92% seen once. The sample consisted of peripheral blood, taken in the first trimester of pregnancy. Receptor source: a female donor with multiple sclerosis, enrolled in a pregnancy study.

Written as DNA, the CDR3 is TGTGCCAGCAGTTACAGAAGGGGGTACGAGCAGTACTTC. Its protein is CASSYRRGYEQYF. The V and J genes are TRBV27 and TRBJ2-7; perhaps TRBD1 as D (6 bases). The germline CDR1 and CDR2 sequences are MNHEY and SMNVEV (reference sequence). The CDR3 is 13 residues long. Between the trimmed V and J ends, which lost 4 bases and 4 bases, there was a span of 11 bases.

The genes are TRBV6-1 and TRBJ2-7, with 12 nucleotides matching TRBD1. This CDR3 has 14 residues. Trimming removed 8 bases from V and 5 bases from J; junction bases left unmatched: 7. Germline V CDR1 and CDR2: MNHNS, SASEGT. The DNA for the CDR3 is TGTGCCAGCGATTGGGGACAGGGGGCAGACGAGCAGTACTTC. It is translated as CASDWGQGADEQYF.

The chain has TRBV10-3 and TRBJ1-1; TRBD1 matches at 7 bases. V gave up 6 bases and J gave up 4 bases; unmatched junction bases: 11. Germline-derived CDR1 and CDR2 are ENHRY and SYGVKD. CDR3 length equals 15 residues. The CDR3 loop reads CAISRGQVDSTEAFF. The CDR3 DNA reads as TGTGCCATCAGCCGAGGACAGGTAGATAGCACTGAAGCTTTCTTT.

V and J are TRBV7-2 and TRBJ1-2; D is uncertain. V was cut by 1 base and J by 2 bases, with 8 bases left in between. The germline CDR1 and CDR2 sequences are SGHTA and FQGNSA. This CDR3 is 14 amino acids long. CDR3 DNA sequence: TGTGCCAGCAGCTTAGATCGCGGAAACTATGGCTACACCTTC. It yields the protein CASSLDRGNYGYTF.

The CDR3 region is CASSLATGELFF. CDR3 coding DNA: TGTGCCAGCAGCTTAGCCACAGGGGAGCTGTTTTTT. The chain recombines TRBV11-2 with TRBJ2-2, with unresolved D. This CDR3 comprises 12 residues. Germline loops: CDR1 SGHAT, CDR2 FQNNGV. The V gene lost 1 base and the J gene lost 8 bases, with 5 bases spanning the gap. The variable domain in full, with the rest retrieved from reference TRBV11-2 and TRBJ2-2, is EAGVAQSPRYKIIEKRQSVAFWCNPISGHATLYWYQQILGQGPKLLIQFQNNGVVDDSQLPKDRFSAERLKGVDSTLKIQPAKLEDSAVYLCASSLATGELFFGEGSRLTVL.

V and J are TRBV28 and TRBJ2-7; D gene unclear. The CDR3 length is 15 residues. Trimming shortened V by 4 bases and J by 6 bases, and 19 bases separated the two germline ends. Germline V gives CDR1 MDHEN, CDR2 SYDVKM. The CDR3 DNA reads TGTGCCAGCAGTTCGGTTGACTCCCTTTTGGGCGAGCAGTACTTC. Protein product: CASSSVDSLLGEQYF.

This chain joins TRBV1 and TRBJ2-7; no check of the table's D call, TRBD2, against the DNA was made. TRBV1 is a known pseudogene. The CDR3 runs to 16 residues. The chain's CDR3 is CTGGTSGSPAPYEQYF. The CDR3 DNA follows: TGCACCGGCGGGACTAGCGGGTCCCCGGCACCCTACGAGCAGTACTTC.

This sequence joins TRBV5-1 and TRBJ2-7; a weak D match, TRBD2 (5 bases). Germline assignment: CDR1 SGHRS and CDR2 YFSETQ. With 1 base removed from V and 2 bases from J, the gap between germline ends came to 13 bases. CDR3 length: 15 residues. The CDR3 DNA is TGCGCCAGCAGCTTGTCGGGGAAGGTTGCCTACGAGCAGTACTTC. Residues: CASSLSGKVAYEQYF.

V usage is TRBV21-1 and J usage is TRBJ1-2. TRBV21-1 counts as a pseudogene. This CDR3 has 13 residues. The CDR3 region is CASSKERGNGYTF. CDR3 nucleotides: TGTGCCAGCAGCAAAGAGAGAGGGAATGGCTACACCTTC.

This rearrangement joins TRBV4-2 to TRBJ2-3; 7 nucleotides match TRBD2. J gave up 14 bases and V 2 bases, and 7 bases lay outside the gene matches. This CDR3 contains 12 residues. Germline CDR1 is LGHNA and CDR2 is YNFKEQ. CDR3 loop: CASSQFGRELYF. In DNA form, the CDR3 reads TGTGCCAGCAGCCAATTTGGGCGGGAGCTGTATTTT.

This clone was found once. The V and J genes are TRBV5-1 and TRBJ2-1; D might be TRBD1 (7 bases). The germline V gene encodes CDR1 SGHRS and CDR2 YFSETQ. The CDR3 has 18 amino acids. The V gene lost 4 bases and the J gene lost 6 bases, with 26 bases spanning the gap. CDR3 nucleotides: TGCGCCAGCAGCCAGACAGGGAGATTAGCGGACTCGGGCAATGAGCAGTTCTTC. Translating gives CASSQTGRLADSGNEQFF.

The CDR3: CSVKGARGYTF. In nucleotides, the CDR3 is TGCAGCGTCAAGGGGGCGAGGGGCTACACCTTC. The rearrangement uses TRBV29-1 and TRBJ1-2, with 7 bases fitting TRBD1. CDR3 length equals 11 residues. Germline V CDR1 and CDR2: SQVTM, ANQGSEA. Trimming cost V 6 bases and J 8 bases; bases outside gene matches: 6. Filled out from reference TRBV29-1 and TRBJ1-2, the complete variable domain reads SAVISQKPSRDICQRGTSLTIQCQVDSQVTMMFWYRQQPGQSLTLIATANQGSEATYESGFVIDKFPISRPNLTFSTLTVSNMSPEDSSIYLCSVKGARGYTFGSGTRLTVV.

The genes are TRBV30 and TRBJ1-1, with no clear D. V was clipped by 2 bases and J by 5 bases, with 24 bases between them. Germline CDR1 GTSNPN, CDR2 SVGIG (reference sequence). CDR3 length: 17 amino acids. The CDR3 loop is CAWSYKYKRRESTEAFF. The CDR3 DNA sequence: TGTGCCTGGAGTTATAAATATAAAAGAAGGGAGTCGACTGAAGCTTTCTTT.

The chain combines TRBV18 with TRBJ2-3, with 8 bases lining up with TRBD2. V lost 0 bases and J lost 2; bases outside the gene matches: 7. The V gene's germline CDR1 is KGHSH and CDR2 LQKENI. This CDR3 is 17 amino acids long. The CDR3 region is CASSPPGLAGSTDTQYF. As DNA, the CDR3 is TGTGCCAGCTCACCACCGGGCCTAGCGGGCTCCACAGATACGCAGTATTTT.

The chain couples TRBV7-2 to TRBJ2-1; the D gene is possibly TRBD2 (6 bases). V lost 1 base to trimming and J lost 4 bases, with 14 bases between them. CDR1 is SGHTA, CDR2 FQGNSA, per germline. CDR3 size: 16 residues. CDR3 coding DNA: TGTGCCAGCAGCTTAGGATCGGGAGTGGGATACAATGAGCAGTTCTTC. Residues: CASSLGSGVGYNEQFF. The whole variable domain, remainder taken from reference TRBV7-2 and TRBJ2-1, is GAGVSQSPSNKVTEKGKDVELRCDPISGHTALYWYRQSLGQGLEFLIYFQGNSAPDKSGLPSDRFSAERTGGSVSTLTIQRTQQEDSAVYLCASSLGSGVGYNEQFFGPGTRLTVL.

The chain recombines TRBV5-1 with TRBJ2-2, with 7 bases matching TRBD1. Germline V lookup: CDR1 SGHRS, CDR2 YFSETQ. This CDR3 comprises 14 residues. After removal of 9 bases from V and 1 base from J, the junction contained 6 bases not matched to a gene. The CDR3, as DNA: TGCGCCACCGGGACAGTTAAGAACACCGGGGAGCTGTTTTTT. The encoded protein is CATGTVKNTGELFF. The whole variable domain, remainder taken from reference TRBV5-1 and TRBJ2-2, is KAGVTQTPRYLIKTRGQQVTLSCSPISGHRSVSWYQQTPGQGLQFLFEYFSETQRNKGNFPGRFSGRQFSNSRSEMNVSTLELGDSALYLCATGTVKNTGELFFGEGSRLTVL.

The chain has TRBV2 and TRBJ2-1; 7 bases line up with TRBD1. V lost 5 bases, J lost 4 bases, and 2 bases stayed unmatched. Germline V gene sequence: CDR1 SNHLY, CDR2 FYNNEI. The CDR3 is made up of 13 amino acids. The CDR3 DNA reads as TGTGCCAGCAGTATGGACAGGTACAATGAGCAGTTCTTC. Translating gives CASSMDRYNEQFF.

The chain combines TRBV7-7 with TRBJ1-4; 7 nucleotides line up with TRBD1. The CDR3 extends over 15 amino acids. CDR1 and CDR2 from the germline V gene are SSHAT and FNYEAQ (reference sequence). The V gene end was trimmed by 5 bases and the J gene end by 6 bases; junction bases not matched to a gene: 9. The CDR3: CASSAAGTAYEKLFF. The DNA of the CDR3 is TGTGCCAGCAGCGCCGCCGGGACAGCTTATGAAAAACTGTTTTTT.

The chain has TRBV2 and TRBJ2-6; D might be TRBD1 (5 bases). The CDR3 has 18 residues. Looked up from germline, CDR1 is SNHLY and CDR2 is FYNNEI. Trimming shortened V by 4 bases and J by 0 bases, and 16 bases separated the two germline ends. The CDR3 is CASSVSWGLSSGANVLTF. DNA for the CDR3: TGTGCCAGCAGTGTCTCATGGGGCTTAAGCTCTGGGGCCAACGTCCTGACTTTC.

J is TRBJ2-2 and V is TRBV11-2, with 7 bases that match TRBD1. Germline CDR1 SGHAT, CDR2 FQNNGV. Trimming at V came to 4 bases and at J to 5 bases, leaving 4 bases not matched to a gene. The CDR3 runs to 14 residues. For the CDR3, the DNA is TGTGCCAGCAGCTATCGACAGGGAACCGGGGAGCTGTTTTTT. Protein sequence: CASSYRQGTGELFF.

This rearrangement joins TRBV13 to TRBJ1-3; a weak D match, TRBD1 (5 bases). Trimming removed 0 bases from V and 1 base from J, with 16 bases in between. This CDR3 contains 18 residues. Germline values: CDR1 PRHDT, CDR2 FYEKMQ (reference sequence). The CDR3, as DNA: TGTGCCAGCAGCTTAGGAACGGTAGATCGGGGGTCTGGAAACACCATATATTTT. The encoded protein is CASSLGTVDRGSGNTIYF.